Each of the 27 T cell receptor beta chains below was sequenced from the same sample in a study of blood T cell repertoires in COVID-19. The repertoire was sequenced with immunoSEQ multiplex PCR; TCRdb's copy has only in-frame clones and lacks some. The sample consists of under 450,000 clones, roughly nine tenths of them appearing once. The sequenced material came from PBMCs or T cells enriched from blood (not recorded which). The receptors were sampled from a woman aged 40 to 50 who had been exposed to COVID-19.

This clone was counted a single time. CDR3 protein: CASSIRGASTNTEAFF. In nucleotides, the CDR3 is TGTGCCAGTAGTATCAGGGGAGCCAGCACAAACACTGAAGCTTTCTTT. The chain uses TRBV19 and TRBJ1-1, with D tentatively TRBD1 (6 bases). The CDR3 runs 16 residues. Germline CDR1 reads LNHDA; CDR2 reads SQIVND (reference sequence). Trimming left V 3 bases short and J 2 bases short, with 16 bases between.

This sequence joins TRBV2 and TRBJ1-1; tentative D call: TRBD1 (6 bases). V was cut by 4 bases and J by 4 bases, with 22 bases left in between. The length of the CDR3 is 17 residues. Germline values: CDR1 SNHLY, CDR2 FYNNEI. CDR3 in DNA: TGTGCCAGCAGTGTGGGGGGGCTCAGGCGTTTGGGCACTGAAGCTTTCTTT. This translates into CASSVGGLRRLGTEAFF.

The chain recombines TRBV7-2 with TRBJ1-1; D is possibly TRBD1 (6 bases). Germline CDR1 reads SGHTA; CDR2 reads FQGNSA. V lost 5 bases to trimming and J lost 11 bases, with 18 bases between them. This CDR3 has 13 amino acids. CDR3 protein: CASSTNTGMGAFF. The CDR3 nucleotides read TGTGCCAGCAGCACCAATACAGGGATGGGTGCTTTCTTT.

This chain uses TRBV14 with TRBJ2-3; 7 bases are a match to TRBD2. CDR1 SGHDN and CDR2 FVKESK come from the germline V gene. The CDR3 extends over 18 amino acids. V gave up 4 bases and J gave up 0 bases; unmatched junction bases: 13. DNA for the CDR3: TGTGCCAGCAGCCGCTTATCAGCGGGGCTTCCTAGCACAGATACGCAGTATTTT. Amino acid sequence: CASSRLSAGLPSTDTQYF. Using reference TRBV14 and TRBJ2-3 for the parts outside the CDR3, the full variable domain is EAGVTQFPSHSVIEKGQTVTLRCDPISGHDNLYWYRRVMGKEIKFLLHFVKESKQDESGMPNNRFLAERTGGTYSTLKVQPAELEDSGVYFCASSRLSAGLPSTDTQYFGPGTRLTVL.

J is TRBJ1-2 and V is TRBV19, with 8 bases fitting TRBD1. J was trimmed by 5 bases and V by 7 bases; bases with no gene match: 6. The CDR3 spans 13 residues. Germline lookup yields CDR1 LNHDA and CDR2 SQIVND (reference sequence). CDR3 DNA: TGTGCCAGTAAGGACAGGGCCCTTTATGGCTACACCTTC. Its translation is CASKDRALYGYTF. The whole variable domain, filled in from reference TRBV19 and TRBJ1-2, reads DGGITQSPKYLFRKEGQNVTLSCEQNLNHDAMYWYRQDPGQGLRLIYYSQIVNDFQKGDIAEGYSVSREKKESFPLTVTSAQKNPTAFYLCASKDRALYGYTFGSGTRLTVV.

The chain recombines TRBV15 with TRBJ2-3, with TRBD2 as a possible D gene (6 bases). The germline gives CDR1 LNHNV, CDR2 YYDKDF (reference sequence). CDR3 length equals 15 residues. Trimming shortened V by 0 bases and J by 4 bases, and 11 bases separated the two germline ends. This CDR3 reads CATSRDGEAADTQYF. CDR3 bases: TGTGCCACCAGCAGAGACGGGGAGGCGGCAGATACGCAGTATTTT. Variable domain in full (rest from reference TRBV15 and TRBJ2-3): DAMVIQNPRYQVTQFGKPVTLSCSQTLNHNVMYWYQQKSSQAPKLLFHYYDKDFNNEADTPDNFQSRRPNTSFCFLDIRSPGLGDTAMYLCATSRDGEAADTQYFGPGTRLTVL.

The chain employs TRBV3-1 (or the pseudogene TRBV3-2) and TRBJ2-3; the match to TRBD2 covers 7 bases. Germline-derived CDR1 and CDR2 are LGHDT and YNNKEL (reference sequence). Trimming cost V 5 bases and J 1 base; bases outside gene matches: 9. There are 16 residues in the CDR3. This CDR3 is CASSVRGGPGTDTQYF. Written as DNA, the CDR3 is TGTGCCAGCAGCGTACGGGGAGGGCCGGGCACAGATACGCAGTATTTT.

The genes are TRBV6-2 or TRBV6-3 and TRBJ2-7, with 11 bases identical to TRBD2. In germline, CDR1 is MNHEY, CDR2 SVGEGT. V was clipped by 4 bases and J by 1 base; unmatched bases: 12. The CDR3 is made up of 18 amino acids. DNA for the CDR3: TGTGCCAGCAGTTCCCGTCGGACTAGCGGGTTTTCATCCTACGAGCAGTACTTC. It is translated as CASSSRRTSGFSSYEQYF.

The CDR3 sequence is CASSEKVGGWETQYF. The CDR3 bases are TGTGCCAGCAGTGAAAAAGTAGGGGGCTGGGAGACCCAGTACTTC. The genes are TRBV6-1 and TRBJ2-5, with TRBD1 matching over 7 bases. CDR1 is MNHNS and CDR2 is SASEGT in the germline V gene. V shed 2 bases, J shed 5 bases, and the junction held 8 bases outside the gene matches. The CDR3 sequence is 15 residues long.

The gene calls are TRBV5-1 and TRBJ1-2; weak D call: TRBD1 (6 bases). Germline CDR1 and CDR2: SGHRS and YFSETQ. V was trimmed by 6 bases and J by 9 bases, leaving 24 bases between them. This CDR3 is built from 15 residues. The CDR3 nucleotides read TGCGCCAGCACGGGGTCTACAGGGCTTCGGCCGAGCTACACCTTC. Residues: CASTGSTGLRPSYTF. The full variable domain, rest sourced from reference TRBV5-1 and TRBJ1-2, is KAGVTQTPRYLIKTRGQQVTLSCSPISGHRSVSWYQQTPGQGLQFLFEYFSETQRNKGNFPGRFSGRQFSNSRSEMNVSTLELGDSALYLCASTGSTGLRPSYTFGSGTRLTVV.

The V and J genes are TRBV3-1 (or the pseudogene TRBV3-2) and TRBJ1-5; 10 nucleotides align to TRBD1. The CDR3 length is 16 residues. Germline V gene sequence: CDR1 LGHDT, CDR2 YNNKEL (reference sequence). V was pared by 0 bases and J by 5 bases, with 4 bases of the junction left unmatched. CDR3 nucleotide sequence: TGTGCCAGCAGCCAAGAGTCTGGGACAGGGGATCAGCCCCAGCATTTT. Protein sequence: CASSQESGTGDQPQHF.

The chain uses TRBV19 and TRBJ1-3; 7 nucleotides line up with TRBD1. V lost 9 bases, J lost 1 base, and 6 bases stayed unmatched. CDR3 length: 14 residues. Per the germline V gene, CDR1 is LNHDA and CDR2 is SQIVND (reference sequence). CDR3 protein: CASRMTGSGNTIYF. For the CDR3, the DNA is TGTGCCAGCCGAATGACAGGGTCTGGAAACACCATATATTTT.

This clone was counted once. The chain is built from TRBV6-5 and TRBJ1-2; the match to TRBD1 covers 7 bases. There are 15 residues in the CDR3. The germline gives CDR1 MNHEY, CDR2 SVGAGI. After removal of 5 bases from V and 4 bases from J, the junction contained 10 bases not matched to a gene. The DNA for the CDR3 is TGTGCCAGCAGTCCCCAAGGGGGCACGGGCTATGGCTACACCTTC. Translated, it gives CASSPQGGTGYGYTF.

This chain uses TRBV5-8 with TRBJ1-2, with D possibly TRBD1 on 5 matching bases. The length of the CDR3 is 15 residues. The V end lost 3 bases, the J end lost 4 bases, and 16 bases lay between the germline ends. In germline, CDR1 is SGHTS, CDR2 YDEGEE. DNA for the CDR3: TGTGCCAGCAGCTACCGGGACTCCCTCTTCTATGGCTACACCTTC. Translated, it gives CASSYRDSLFYGYTF.

The rearrangement links TRBV7-9 to TRBJ2-7, with TRBD1 as a possible D gene (5 bases). V lost 10 bases and J 0 bases, leaving 13 bases between the germline ends. This CDR3 has 13 amino acids. Per germline, CDR1 SEHNR and CDR2 FQNEAQ (reference sequence). CDR3 region: CATRQTVSYEQYF. CDR3 nucleotide sequence: TGTGCCACCAGACAGACGGTCTCCTACGAGCAGTACTTC.

The V gene is TRBV14, the J gene TRBJ1-2; D possibly corresponds to TRBD1 (6 bases). There are 14 residues in the CDR3. Trimming left V 0 bases short and J 10 bases short, with 15 bases between. CDR1 is SGHDN and CDR2 is FVKESK in the germline V gene. The CDR3, as DNA: TGTGCCAGCAGCCAAGATCTAGGCAGGGGATTCTACACCTTC. Protein sequence: CASSQDLGRGFYTF.

This clone was observed once. The chain uses TRBV13 and TRBJ2-4; TRBD2 matches 10 bases. The J segment lost 1 base and the V segment lost 5 bases, leaving 2 bases of the junction unmatched. This CDR3 spans 15 amino acids. CDR1 and CDR2 from the germline V gene are PRHDT and FYEKMQ (reference sequence). The DNA of the CDR3 is TGTGCCAGCAGCAAGACTAGCGGGGCCAAAAACATTCAGTACTTC. As protein: CASSKTSGAKNIQYF.

The V call is TRBV5-4, the J call TRBJ1-2, with TRBD1 identical over 10 bases. The CDR3 spans 12 residues. The ends lost 2 bases at V and 13 bases at J; junction bases unmatched: 5. CDR1 and CDR2 (germline): SGHNT, YYREEE (reference sequence). In DNA, the CDR3 is TGTGCCAGCAGCTTCAGACAGGGGGCAACCACCTTC. This translates into CASSFRQGATTF.

The J gene is TRBJ2-2, the V gene TRBV29-1; no reliable D call. The CDR3 has 14 amino acids. Trimming cost V 5 bases and J 2 bases, with 12 bases left between them. CDR1 SQVTM and CDR2 ANQGSEA come from the germline V gene. CDR3 loop: CSVNEPTNTGELFF. CDR3 DNA sequence: TGCAGCGTTAATGAACCCACAAACACCGGGGAGCTGTTTTTT.

The rearrangement uses TRBV19 and TRBJ1-3, with 7 bases aligning to TRBD1. The germline CDR1 and CDR2 sequences are LNHDA and SQIVND (reference sequence). The V gene end was trimmed by 9 bases and the J gene end by 0 bases; junction bases not matched to a gene: 11. This CDR3 region has 16 residues. DNA of the CDR3: TGTGCCAGCCAAGGAAGGGGACAGAGCTCTGGAAACACCATATATTTT. It specifies CASQGRGQSSGNTIYF.

V and J are TRBV6-5 and TRBJ1-3; no clear D gene. Per germline, CDR1 MNHEY and CDR2 SVGAGI. Trimming pared 6 bases from V and 0 bases from J, leaving 9 bases between. The CDR3 extends over 14 amino acids. The CDR3 is CASRQKLSGNTIYF. For the CDR3, the DNA is TGTGCCAGCAGACAGAAACTCTCTGGAAACACCATATATTTT.

This chain links TRBV7-6 with TRBJ1-3; D remains unclear. There are 14 residues in the CDR3. CDR1 SGHVS and CDR2 FNYEAQ come from the germline V gene. V lost 8 bases and J lost 4, with 15 bases in between. CDR3 in amino acids: CASGAKSRGNTIYF. CDR3 sequence (DNA): TGTGCCAGCGGCGCCAAGTCTAGGGGAAACACCATATATTTT.

V usage is TRBV4-3 and J usage is TRBJ2-3; 10 bases align to TRBD2. J lost 5 bases, V lost 1 base, and 12 bases had no gene match. Germline CDR1 and CDR2: LGHNA and YSLEER. CDR3 length: 18 amino acids. This CDR3 reads CASSQGASGRARGDTQYF. CDR3 nucleotides: TGCGCCAGCAGCCAAGGAGCGAGCGGGAGGGCCAGAGGAGATACGCAGTATTTT.

This clone was counted a single time. The sample holds other DNA sequences that translate to the same CDR3. The chain combines TRBV20-1 with TRBJ2-3; 8 nucleotides align to TRBD1. Unmatched junction bases numbered 3, after V lost 3 bases and J lost 1 base. This CDR3 contains 14 residues. CDR1 DFQATT and CDR2 SNEGSKA come from the germline V gene (reference sequence). As DNA, the CDR3 is TGCAGTGCTAGTACAGGGGGTGGCACAGATACGCAGTATTTT. Its translation: CSASTGGGTDTQYF.

J is TRBJ2-7 and V is TRBV7-8, with D possibly matching TRBD2 (6 bases). CDR3 size: 17 residues. The V end lost 3 bases, the J end lost 5 bases, and 23 bases lay between the germline ends. Germline lookup yields CDR1 SGHVS and CDR2 FQNEAQ. The CDR3 DNA reads TGTGCCAGCAGCTTCCCCCGGGCCAGGGAGGTTAGGAACGAGCAGTACTTC. Translated, it gives CASSFPRAREVRNEQYF.

The chain recombines TRBV6-5 with TRBJ1-2, with D tentatively TRBD1 (5 bases). V dropped 2 bases and J dropped 5 bases, with 9 bases sitting between them. Germline lookup yields CDR1 MNHEY and CDR2 SVGAGI. The CDR3 runs 13 residues. In DNA form, the CDR3 reads TGTGCCAGCAGTTACCGGACAAGTTATGGCTACACCTTC. It yields the protein CASSYRTSYGYTF.

This chain joins TRBV14 and TRBJ2-1; possible D gene TRBD2, 5 bases. The CDR3 sequence is 14 residues long. V was pared by 4 bases and J by 3 bases, with 10 bases between. Germline CDR1 and CDR2: SGHDN and FVKESK. The CDR3 DNA reads as TGTGCCAGCAGCCTAACTAGAGTCTACAATGAGCAGTTCTTC. It codes for CASSLTRVYNEQFF.